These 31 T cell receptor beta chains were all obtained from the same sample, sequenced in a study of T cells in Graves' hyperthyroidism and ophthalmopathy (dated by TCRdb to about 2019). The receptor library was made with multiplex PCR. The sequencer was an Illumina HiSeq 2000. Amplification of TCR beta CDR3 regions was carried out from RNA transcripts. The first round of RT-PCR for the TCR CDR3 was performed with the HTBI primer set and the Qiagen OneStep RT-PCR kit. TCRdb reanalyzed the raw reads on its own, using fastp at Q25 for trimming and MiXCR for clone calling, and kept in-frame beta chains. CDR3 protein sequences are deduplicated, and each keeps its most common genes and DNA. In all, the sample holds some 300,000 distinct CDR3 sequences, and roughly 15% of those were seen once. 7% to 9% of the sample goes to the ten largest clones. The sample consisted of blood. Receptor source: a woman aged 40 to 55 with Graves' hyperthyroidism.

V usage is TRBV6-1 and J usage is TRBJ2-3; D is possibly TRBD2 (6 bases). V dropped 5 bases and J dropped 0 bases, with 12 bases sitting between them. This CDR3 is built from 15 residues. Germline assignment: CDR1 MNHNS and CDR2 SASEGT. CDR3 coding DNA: TGTGCCAGCAGTCGAGCGGGCCCAAGCACAGATACGCAGTATTTT. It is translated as CASSRAGPSTDTQYF.

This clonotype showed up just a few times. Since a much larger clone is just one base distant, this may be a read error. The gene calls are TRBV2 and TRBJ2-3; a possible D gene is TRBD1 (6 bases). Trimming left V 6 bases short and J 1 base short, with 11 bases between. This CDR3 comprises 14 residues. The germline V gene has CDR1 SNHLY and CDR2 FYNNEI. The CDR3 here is CASRGADGTDTQYF. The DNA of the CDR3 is TGTGCCAGCAGGGGGGCGGACGGCACAGATACGCAGTATTTT.

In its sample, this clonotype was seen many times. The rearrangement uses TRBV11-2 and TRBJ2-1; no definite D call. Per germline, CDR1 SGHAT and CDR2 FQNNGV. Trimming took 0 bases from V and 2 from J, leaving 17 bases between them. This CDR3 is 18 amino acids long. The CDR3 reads CASSLDQDPSRTYNEQFF. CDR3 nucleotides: TGTGCCAGCAGCTTAGATCAGGACCCTAGTCGTACCTACAATGAGCAGTTCTTC.

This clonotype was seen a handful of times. CDR3: CSVTSSGQETQYF. The CDR3 nucleotides read TGCAGCGTTACCTCTAGCGGACAAGAGACCCAGTACTTC. J is TRBJ2-5 and V is TRBV29-1; 7 bases line up with TRBD2. Trimming took 5 bases from V and 2 from J; bases not matched to a gene: 5. CDR3 length equals 13 residues. Germline V gene data show CDR1 as SQVTM and CDR2 as ANQGSEA.

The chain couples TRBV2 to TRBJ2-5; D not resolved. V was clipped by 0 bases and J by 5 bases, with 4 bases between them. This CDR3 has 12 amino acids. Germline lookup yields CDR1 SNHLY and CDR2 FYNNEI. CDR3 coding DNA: TGTGCCAGCAGTGAAGCTAGGGAGACCCAGTACTTC. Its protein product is CASSEARETQYF.

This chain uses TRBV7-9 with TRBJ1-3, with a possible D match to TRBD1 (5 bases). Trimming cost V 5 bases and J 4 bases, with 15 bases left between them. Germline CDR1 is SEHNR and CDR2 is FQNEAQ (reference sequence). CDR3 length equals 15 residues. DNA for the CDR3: TGTGCCAGCAGCGGGGGGTCAATCTCCGGAAACACCATATATTTT. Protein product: CASSGGSISGNTIYF. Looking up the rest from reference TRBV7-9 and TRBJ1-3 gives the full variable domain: DTGVSQNPRHKITKRGQNVTFRCDPISEHNRLYWYRQTLGQGPEFLTYFQNEAQLEKSRLLSDRFSAERPKGSFSTLEIQRTEQGDSAMYLCASSGGSISGNTIYFGEGSWLTVV.

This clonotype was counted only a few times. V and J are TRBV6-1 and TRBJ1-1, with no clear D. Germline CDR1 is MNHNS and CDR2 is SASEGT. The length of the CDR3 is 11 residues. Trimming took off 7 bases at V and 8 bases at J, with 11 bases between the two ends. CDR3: CASTSHSEAFF. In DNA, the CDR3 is TGTGCCAGCACCTCCCATTCCGAAGCTTTCTTT.

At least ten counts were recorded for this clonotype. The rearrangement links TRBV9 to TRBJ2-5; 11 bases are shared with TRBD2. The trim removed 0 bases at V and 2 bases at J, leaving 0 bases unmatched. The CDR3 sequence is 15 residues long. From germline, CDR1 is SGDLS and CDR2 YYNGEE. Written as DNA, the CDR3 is TGTGCCAGCAGCGTAGGGACTAGCGGGCAAGAGACCCAGTACTTC. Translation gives CASSVGTSGQETQYF.

The chain's CDR3 is CASRWGKGSNSPLHF. CDR3 in DNA: TGTGCCAGCCGATGGGGCAAAGGAAGTAATTCACCCCTCCACTTT. The chain recombines TRBV6-1 with TRBJ1-6; D is perhaps TRBD1 (5 bases). Germline V gene data show CDR1 as MNHNS and CDR2 as SASEGT. Trimming took off 8 bases at V and 6 bases at J, with 17 bases between the two ends. The CDR3 runs to 15 residues.

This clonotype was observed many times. The CDR3 sequence is CASSLFGQGAFVNEQFF. As DNA, the CDR3 is TGTGCCAGCAGTTTATTTGGCCAGGGGGCGTTTGTCAATGAGCAGTTCTTC. The chain links TRBV28 to TRBJ2-1, with 8 bases lining up with TRBD1. CDR1 is MDHEN, CDR2 SYDVKM, per germline. The CDR3 length is 17 residues. The junction had 11 bases not matched to a gene; V was cut back by 1 base and J by 6 bases.

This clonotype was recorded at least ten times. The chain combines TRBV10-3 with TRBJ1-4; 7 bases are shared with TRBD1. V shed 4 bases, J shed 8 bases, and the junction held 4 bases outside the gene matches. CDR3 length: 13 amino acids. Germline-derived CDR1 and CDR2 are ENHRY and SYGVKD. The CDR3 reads CAISGGTAEKLFF. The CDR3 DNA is TGTGCCATCAGTGGAGGGACAGCAGAAAAACTGTTTTTT.

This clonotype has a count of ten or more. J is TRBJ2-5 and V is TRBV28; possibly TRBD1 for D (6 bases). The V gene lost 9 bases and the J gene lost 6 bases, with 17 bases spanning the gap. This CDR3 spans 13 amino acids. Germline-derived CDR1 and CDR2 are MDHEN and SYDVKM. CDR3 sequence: CASSIDRLKTQYF. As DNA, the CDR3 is TGTGCCAGTTCCATCGACAGGTTAAAGACCCAGTACTTC.

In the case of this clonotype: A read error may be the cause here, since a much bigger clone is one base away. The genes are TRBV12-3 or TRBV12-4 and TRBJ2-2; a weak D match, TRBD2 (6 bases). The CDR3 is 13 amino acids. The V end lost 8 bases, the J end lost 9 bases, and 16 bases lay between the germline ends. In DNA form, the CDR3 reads TGTGCCAGCGGCCCCGGGACTTTCAGGGAGCTGTTTTTT. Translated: CASGPGTFRELFF.

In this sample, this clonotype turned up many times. The CDR3 region has the DNA TGCAGTGCTGGGGGACTAGCGGGAAGTTACTACGAGCAGTACTTC. Translating it yields CSAGGLAGSYYEQYF. The chain is built from TRBV20-1 and TRBJ2-7; TRBD2 aligns across 13 bases. CDR3 length: 15 residues. CDR1 and CDR2 (germline): DFQATT, SNEGSKA (reference sequence). V was pared by 5 bases and J by 3 bases, with 7 bases of the junction left unmatched.

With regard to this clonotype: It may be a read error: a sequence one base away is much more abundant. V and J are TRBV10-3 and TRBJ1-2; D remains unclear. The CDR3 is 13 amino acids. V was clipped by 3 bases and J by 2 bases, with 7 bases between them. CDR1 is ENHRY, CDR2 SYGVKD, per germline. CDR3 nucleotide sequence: TGTGCCATCAGTGAAAACAAAAACTATGGCTACACCTTC. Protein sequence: CAISENKNYGYTF.

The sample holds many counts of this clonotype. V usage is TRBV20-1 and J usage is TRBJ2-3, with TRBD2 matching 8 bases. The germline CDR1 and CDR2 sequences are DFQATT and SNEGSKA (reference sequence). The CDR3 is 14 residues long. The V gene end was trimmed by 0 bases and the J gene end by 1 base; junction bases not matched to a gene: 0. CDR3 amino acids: CSAREAGGTDTQYF. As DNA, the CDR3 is TGCAGTGCTAGAGAAGCGGGGGGCACAGATACGCAGTATTTT.

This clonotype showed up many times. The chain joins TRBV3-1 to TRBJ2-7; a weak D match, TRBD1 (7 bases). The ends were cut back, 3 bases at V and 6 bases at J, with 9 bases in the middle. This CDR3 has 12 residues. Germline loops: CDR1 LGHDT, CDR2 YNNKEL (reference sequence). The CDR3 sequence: CASSQEGAEQYF. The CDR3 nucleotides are TGTGCCAGCAGCCAGGAGGGGGCCGAGCAGTACTTC.

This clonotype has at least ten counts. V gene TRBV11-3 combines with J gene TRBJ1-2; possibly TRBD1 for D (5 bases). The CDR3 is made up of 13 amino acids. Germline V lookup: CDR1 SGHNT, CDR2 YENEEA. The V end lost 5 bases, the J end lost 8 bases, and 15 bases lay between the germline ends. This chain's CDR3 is CASSPRRGGGYTF. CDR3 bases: TGTGCCAGCAGCCCCAGGAGGGGAGGAGGCTACACCTTC.

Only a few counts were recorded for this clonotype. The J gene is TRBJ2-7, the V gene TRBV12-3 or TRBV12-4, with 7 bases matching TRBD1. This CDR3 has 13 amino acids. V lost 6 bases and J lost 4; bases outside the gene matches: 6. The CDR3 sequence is CASSPTTGYEQYF. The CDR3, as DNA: TGTGCCAGCAGCCCCACGACAGGGTACGAGCAGTACTTC.

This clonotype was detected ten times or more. CDR3 sequence reads: CASSAMVETQYF. Here the CDR3 DNA reads TGTGCCAGCAGTGCGATGGTAGAGACCCAGTACTTC. V is TRBV6-1 and J is TRBJ2-5; D uncertain. With 4 bases removed from V and 4 bases from J, the gap between germline ends came to 7 bases. Germline CDR1 MNHNS, CDR2 SASEGT. The CDR3 has 12 amino acids.

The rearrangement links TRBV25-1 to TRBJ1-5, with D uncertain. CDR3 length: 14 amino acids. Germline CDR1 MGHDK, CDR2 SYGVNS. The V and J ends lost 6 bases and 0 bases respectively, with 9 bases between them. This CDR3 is CASRGRGSNQPQHF. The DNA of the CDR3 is TGTGCCAGCAGGGGCCGGGGTAGCAATCAGCCCCAGCATTTT. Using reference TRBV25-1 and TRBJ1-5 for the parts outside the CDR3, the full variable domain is EADIYQTPRYLVIGTGKKITLECSQTMGHDKMYWYQQDPGMELHLIHYSYGVNSTEKGDLSSESTVSRIRTEHFPLTLESARPSHTSQYLCASRGRGSNQPQHFGDGTRLSIL.

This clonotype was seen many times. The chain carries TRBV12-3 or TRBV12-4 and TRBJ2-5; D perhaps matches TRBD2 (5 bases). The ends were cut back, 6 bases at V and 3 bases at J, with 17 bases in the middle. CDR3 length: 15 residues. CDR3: CASSPRGYLKETQYF. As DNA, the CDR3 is TGTGCCAGCAGCCCCCGGGGATATCTTAAAGAGACCCAGTACTTC.

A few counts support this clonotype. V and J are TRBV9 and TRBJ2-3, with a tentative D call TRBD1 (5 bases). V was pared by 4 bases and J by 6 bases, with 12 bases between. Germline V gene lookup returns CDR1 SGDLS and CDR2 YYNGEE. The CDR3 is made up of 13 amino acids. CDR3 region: CASSSDTADTQYF. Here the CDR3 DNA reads TGTGCCAGCAGCTCGGACACGGCCGATACGCAGTATTTT. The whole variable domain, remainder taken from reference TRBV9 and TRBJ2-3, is DSGVTQTPKHLITATGQRVTLRCSPRSGDLSVYWYQQSLDQGLQFLIQYYNGEERAKGNILERFSAQQFPDLHSELNLSSLELGDSALYFCASSSDTADTQYFGPGTRLTVL.

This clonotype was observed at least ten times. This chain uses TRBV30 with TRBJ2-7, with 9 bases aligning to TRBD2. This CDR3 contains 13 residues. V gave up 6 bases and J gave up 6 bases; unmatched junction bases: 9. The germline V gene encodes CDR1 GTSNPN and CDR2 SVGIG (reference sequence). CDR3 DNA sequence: TGTGCCTGCCATAGCGGGAGTATGGTCGAGCAGTACTTC. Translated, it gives CACHSGSMVEQYF.

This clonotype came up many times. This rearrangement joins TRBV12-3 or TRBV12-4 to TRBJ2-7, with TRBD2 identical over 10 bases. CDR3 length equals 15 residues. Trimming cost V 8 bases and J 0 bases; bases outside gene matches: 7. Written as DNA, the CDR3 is TGTGCCAGCTTATCTGCTAGCGGGAGCTCCTACGAGCAGTACTTC. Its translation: CASLSASGSSYEQYF.

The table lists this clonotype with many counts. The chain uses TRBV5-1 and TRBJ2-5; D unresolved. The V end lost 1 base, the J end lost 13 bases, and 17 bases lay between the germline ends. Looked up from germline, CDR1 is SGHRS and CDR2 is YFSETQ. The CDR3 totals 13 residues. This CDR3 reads CASSLSGQRAPYF. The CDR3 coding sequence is TGCGCCAGCAGCTTGTCGGGTCAAAGGGCCCCGTACTTC.

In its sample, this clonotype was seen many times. This chain's CDR3 is CASSEALRDSVSYNEQFF. The CDR3 bases are TGTGCCAGCAGTGAAGCCCTCCGGGACAGCGTTTCCTACAATGAGCAGTTCTTC. The chain employs TRBV2 and TRBJ2-1, with 7 bases identical to TRBD1. The CDR3 spans 18 residues. The germline V gene has CDR1 SNHLY and CDR2 FYNNEI. Trimming at V came to 0 bases and at J to 1 base, leaving 9 bases not matched to a gene. The variable domain in full, with the rest retrieved from reference TRBV2 and TRBJ2-1, is EPEVTQTPSHQVTQMGQEVILRCVPISNHLYFYWYRQILGQKVEFLVSFYNNEISEKSEIFDDQFSVERPDGSNFTLKIRSTKLEDSAMYFCASSEALRDSVSYNEQFFGPGTRLTVL.

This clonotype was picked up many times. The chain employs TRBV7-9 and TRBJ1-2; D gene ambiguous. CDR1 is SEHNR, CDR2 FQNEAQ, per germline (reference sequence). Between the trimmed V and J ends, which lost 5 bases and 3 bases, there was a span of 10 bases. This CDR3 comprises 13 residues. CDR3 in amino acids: CASSPPSHYGYTF. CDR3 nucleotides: TGTGCCAGCAGCCCCCCCTCGCACTATGGCTACACCTTC.

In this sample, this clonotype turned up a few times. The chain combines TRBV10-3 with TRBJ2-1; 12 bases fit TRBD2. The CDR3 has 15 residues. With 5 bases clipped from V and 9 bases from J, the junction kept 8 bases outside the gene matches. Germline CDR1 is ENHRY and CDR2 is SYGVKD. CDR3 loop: CAISPTSGRTGEQFF. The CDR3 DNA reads TGTGCCATCAGTCCGACTAGCGGGAGAACCGGTGAGCAGTTCTTC.

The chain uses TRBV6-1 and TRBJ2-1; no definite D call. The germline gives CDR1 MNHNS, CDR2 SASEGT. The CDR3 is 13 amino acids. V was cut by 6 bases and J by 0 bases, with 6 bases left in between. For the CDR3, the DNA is TGTGCCAGCAGGGGGTACTCCTACAATGAGCAGTTCTTC. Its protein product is CASRGYSYNEQFF.

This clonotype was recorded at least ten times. This CDR3 is CASSWREVLTDTQYF. For the CDR3, the DNA is TGTGCCAGCAGTTGGAGGGAGGTTTTGACAGATACGCAGTATTTT. This sequence joins TRBV28 and TRBJ2-3; D is perhaps TRBD2 (6 bases). CDR3 length: 15 residues. V lost 4 bases, J lost 3 bases, and 14 bases lay in between. Germline assignment: CDR1 MDHEN and CDR2 SYDVKM.